This entry describes one T cell receptor beta chain. What it recognizes is unknown. Other DNA sequences within the sample encode an identical CDR3. The entry originates in a study of radiotherapy plus CTLA-4 blockade in lung cancer. Whole-study context: Of all patients, approximately 17% responded objectively and 25% to 35% showed disease control.

Participants had chemo-refractory metastatic non-small-cell lung cancer and were treated with focal radiation plus ipilimumab CTLA-4 blockade. Profiled with immunoSEQ multiplex PCR; TCRdb holds only in-frame clones, not every one. Found here are roughly 86,000 clones, 80% to 85% of them singletons; the top ten hold 0.75% to 0.85%. General study points: TCR clones of tumor origin grew in blood after radiotherapy plus ipilimumab. Per reports, early blood T cell clone dynamics, plus interferon-beta, forecast response most strongly.

CDR3 size: 15 residues. Germline V gives CDR1 SGDLS, CDR2 YYNGEE. V dropped 0 bases and J dropped 3; count of bases not matched to a gene: 5. The sample consisted of peripheral blood, taken from a patient treated with radiotherapy plus ipilimumab. This clonotype was sampled from a human donor with non-small cell lung cancer who had stable disease on radiotherapy plus ipilimumab. V and J are TRBV9 and TRBJ2-7; 8 nucleotides match TRBD2. CDR3 residues: CASSVGAAGGYEQYF. The CDR3 DNA sequence: TGTGCCAGCAGCGTAGGCGCGGCGGGAGGCTACGAGCAGTACTTC.